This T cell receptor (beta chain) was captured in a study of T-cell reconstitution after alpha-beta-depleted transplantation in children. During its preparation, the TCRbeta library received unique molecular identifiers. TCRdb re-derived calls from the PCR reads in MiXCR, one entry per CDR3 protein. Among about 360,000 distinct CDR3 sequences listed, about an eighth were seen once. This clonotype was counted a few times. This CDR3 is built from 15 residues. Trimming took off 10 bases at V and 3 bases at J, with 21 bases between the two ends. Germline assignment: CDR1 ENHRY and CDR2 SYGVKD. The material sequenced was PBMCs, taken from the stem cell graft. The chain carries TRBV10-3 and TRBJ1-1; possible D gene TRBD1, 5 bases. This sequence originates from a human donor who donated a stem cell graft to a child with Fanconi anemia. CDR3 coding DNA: TGTGCCACCGACCCTGATCAGGGTGGGTACACTGAAGCTTTCTTT. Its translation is CATDPDQGGYTEAFF.